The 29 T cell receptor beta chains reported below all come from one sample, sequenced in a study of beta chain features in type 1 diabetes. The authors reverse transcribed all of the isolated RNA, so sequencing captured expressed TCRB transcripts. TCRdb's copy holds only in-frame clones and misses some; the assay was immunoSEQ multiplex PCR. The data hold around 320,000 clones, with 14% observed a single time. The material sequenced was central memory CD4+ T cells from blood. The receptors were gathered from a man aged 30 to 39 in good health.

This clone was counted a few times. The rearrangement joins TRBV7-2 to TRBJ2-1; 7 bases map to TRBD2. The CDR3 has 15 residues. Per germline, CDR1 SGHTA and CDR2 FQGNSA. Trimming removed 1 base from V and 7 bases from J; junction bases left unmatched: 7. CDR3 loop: CASSLGGGSRNEQFF. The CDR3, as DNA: TGTGCCAGCAGCTTAGGAGGCGGGAGTAGAAATGAGCAGTTCTTC.

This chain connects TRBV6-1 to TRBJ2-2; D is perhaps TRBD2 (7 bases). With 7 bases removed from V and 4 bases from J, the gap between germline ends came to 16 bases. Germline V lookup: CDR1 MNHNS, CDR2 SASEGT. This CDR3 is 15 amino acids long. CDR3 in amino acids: CASTMAAGATGELFF. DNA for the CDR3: TGTGCCAGCACCATGGCTGCGGGGGCCACCGGGGAGCTGTTTTTT.

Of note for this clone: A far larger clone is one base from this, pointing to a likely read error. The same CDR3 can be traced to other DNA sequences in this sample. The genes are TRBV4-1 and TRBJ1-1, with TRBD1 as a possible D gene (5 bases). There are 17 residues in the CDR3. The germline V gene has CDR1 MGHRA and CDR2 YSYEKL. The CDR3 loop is CASSHHTGFSDNTEAFF. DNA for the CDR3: TGCGCCAGCAGCCATCATACAGGATTTTCCGACAACACTGAAGCCTTCTTT.

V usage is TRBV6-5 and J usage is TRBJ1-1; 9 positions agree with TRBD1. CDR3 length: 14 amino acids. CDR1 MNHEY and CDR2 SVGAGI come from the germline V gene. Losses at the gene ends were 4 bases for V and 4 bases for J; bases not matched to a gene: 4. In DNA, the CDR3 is TGTGCCAGCAGTTCGGGGACAGGGAGCACTGAAGCTTTCTTT. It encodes CASSSGTGSTEAFF.

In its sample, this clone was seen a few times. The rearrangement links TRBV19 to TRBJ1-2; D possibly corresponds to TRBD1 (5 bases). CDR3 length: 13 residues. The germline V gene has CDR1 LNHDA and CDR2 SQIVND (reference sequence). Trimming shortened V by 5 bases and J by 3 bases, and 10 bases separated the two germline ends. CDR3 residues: CASSRQGYYGYTF. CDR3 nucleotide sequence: TGTGCCAGTAGTCGGCAGGGCTACTATGGCTACACCTTC.

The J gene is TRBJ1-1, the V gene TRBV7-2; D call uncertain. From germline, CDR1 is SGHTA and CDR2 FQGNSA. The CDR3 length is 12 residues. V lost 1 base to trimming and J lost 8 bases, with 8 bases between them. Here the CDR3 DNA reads TGTGCCAGCAGCTTAGAGCGGGGAGAAGCTTTCTTT. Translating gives CASSLERGEAFF.

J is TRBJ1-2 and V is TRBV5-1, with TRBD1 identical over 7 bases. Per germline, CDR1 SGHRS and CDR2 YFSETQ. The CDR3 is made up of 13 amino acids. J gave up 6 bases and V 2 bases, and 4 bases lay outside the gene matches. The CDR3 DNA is TGCGCCAGCAGCTTCAAGACAGGGAATGGCTACACCTTC. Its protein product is CASSFKTGNGYTF.

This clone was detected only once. The CDR3: CASSEFARTDTQYF. CDR3 bases: TGTGCCAGCAGTGAATTCGCTCGTACAGATACGCAGTATTTT. This chain links TRBV25-1 with TRBJ2-3; D is uncertain. Trimming took off 1 base at V and 3 bases at J, with 8 bases between the two ends. Germline V CDR1 and CDR2: MGHDK, SYGVNS. This CDR3 is built from 14 residues.

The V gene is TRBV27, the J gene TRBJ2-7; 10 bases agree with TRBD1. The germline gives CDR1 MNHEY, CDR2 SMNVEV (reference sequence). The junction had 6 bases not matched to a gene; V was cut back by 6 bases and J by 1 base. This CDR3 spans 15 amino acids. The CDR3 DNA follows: TGTGCCAGCAGCCTGACAGGGGGCAGGTCCTACGAGCAGTACTTC. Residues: CASSLTGGRSYEQYF.

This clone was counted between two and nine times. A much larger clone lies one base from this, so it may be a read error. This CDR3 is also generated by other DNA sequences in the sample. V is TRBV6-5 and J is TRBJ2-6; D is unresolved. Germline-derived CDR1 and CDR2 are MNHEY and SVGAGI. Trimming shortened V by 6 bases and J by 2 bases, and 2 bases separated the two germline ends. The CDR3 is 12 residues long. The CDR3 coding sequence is TGTGCCAGCAGCCCTGGGGCCAACGTCCTGACTTTC. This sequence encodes CASSPGANVLTF.

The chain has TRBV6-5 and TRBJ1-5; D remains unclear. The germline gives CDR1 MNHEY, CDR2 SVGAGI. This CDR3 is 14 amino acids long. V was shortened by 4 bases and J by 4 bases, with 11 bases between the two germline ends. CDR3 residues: CASSSRPENQPQHF. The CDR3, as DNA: TGTGCCAGCAGTTCCAGACCAGAAAATCAGCCCCAGCATTTT.

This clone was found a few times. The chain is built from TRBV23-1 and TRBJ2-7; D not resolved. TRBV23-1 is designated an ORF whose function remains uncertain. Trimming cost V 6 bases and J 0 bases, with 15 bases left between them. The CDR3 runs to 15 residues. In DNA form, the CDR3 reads TGCGCCAGCAGCCAAGCCCCGCCGGGCTCCTACGAGCAGTACTTC. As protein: CASSQAPPGSYEQYF.

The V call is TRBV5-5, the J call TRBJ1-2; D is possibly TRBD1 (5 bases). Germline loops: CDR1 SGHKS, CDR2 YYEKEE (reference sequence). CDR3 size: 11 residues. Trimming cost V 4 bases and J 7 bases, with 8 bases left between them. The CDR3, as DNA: TGTGCCAGCAGCCGGGACGGTGGCTACACCTTC. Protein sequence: CASSRDGGYTF.

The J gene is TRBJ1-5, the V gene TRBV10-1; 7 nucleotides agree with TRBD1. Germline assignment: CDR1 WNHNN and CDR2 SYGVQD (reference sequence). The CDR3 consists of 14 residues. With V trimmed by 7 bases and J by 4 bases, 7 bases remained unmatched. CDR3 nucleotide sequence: TGCGCCAGCATGAAGACAGGGAGGAATCAGCCCCAGCATTTT. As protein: CASMKTGRNQPQHF.

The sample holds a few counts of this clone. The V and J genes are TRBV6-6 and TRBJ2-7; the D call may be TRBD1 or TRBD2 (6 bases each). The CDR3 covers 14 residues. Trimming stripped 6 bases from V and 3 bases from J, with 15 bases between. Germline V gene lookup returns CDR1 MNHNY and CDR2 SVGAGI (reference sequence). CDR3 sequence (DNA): TGTGCCAGCAGCGGAGGGGGTCTAGGCTACGAGCAGTACTTC. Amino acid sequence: CASSGGGLGYEQYF.

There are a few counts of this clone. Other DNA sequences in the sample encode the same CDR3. Written as DNA, the CDR3 is TGTGCCAGCAGTCAACAGGGGGCCGGGGCTGAAGCTTTCTTT. As protein: CASSQQGAGAEAFF. The V call is TRBV7-9, the J call TRBJ1-1; 9 bases match TRBD1. Germline CDR1 is SEHNR and CDR2 is FQNEAQ (reference sequence). The CDR3 spans 14 residues. Trimming took 6 bases from V and 6 from J; bases not matched to a gene: 8.

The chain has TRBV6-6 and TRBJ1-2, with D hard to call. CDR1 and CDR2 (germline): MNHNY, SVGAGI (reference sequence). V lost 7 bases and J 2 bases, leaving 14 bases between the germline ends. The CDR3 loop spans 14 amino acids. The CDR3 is CASTSVNSNYGYTF. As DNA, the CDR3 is TGTGCCAGCACTTCCGTAAATAGCAACTATGGCTACACCTTC.

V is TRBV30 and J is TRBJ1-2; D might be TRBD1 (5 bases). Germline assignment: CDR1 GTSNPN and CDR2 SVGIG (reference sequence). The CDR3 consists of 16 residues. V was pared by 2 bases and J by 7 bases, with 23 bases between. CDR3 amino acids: CAWSLGLSLGAGGYTF. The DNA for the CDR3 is TGTGCCTGGAGTCTGGGGTTATCCTTAGGGGCTGGTGGCTACACCTTC.

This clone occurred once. The CDR3 DNA reads as TGCGCCAGCAGCTTCGGTACGAGAGATTATGGCTACACCTTC. It translates to CASSFGTRDYGYTF. V gene TRBV5-1 combines with J gene TRBJ1-2; D gene ambiguous. V lost 2 bases, J lost 5 bases, and 13 bases lay in between. CDR1 is SGHRS and CDR2 is YFSETQ in the germline V gene. The CDR3 has 14 residues.

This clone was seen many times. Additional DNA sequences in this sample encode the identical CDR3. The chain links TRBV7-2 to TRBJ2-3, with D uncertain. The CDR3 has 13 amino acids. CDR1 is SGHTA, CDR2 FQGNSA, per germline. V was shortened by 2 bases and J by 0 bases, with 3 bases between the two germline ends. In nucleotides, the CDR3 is TGTGCCAGCAGCTTATATAGCACAGATACGCAGTATTTT. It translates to CASSLYSTDTQYF.

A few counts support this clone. This CDR3 is CASRRTGANEQFF. In nucleotides, the CDR3 is TGTGCCAGCAGACGGACTGGGGCCAATGAGCAGTTCTTC. The V gene is TRBV27, the J gene TRBJ2-1; D may be TRBD1 or TRBD2 (5 bases each). Trimming shortened V by 6 bases and J by 6 bases, and 12 bases separated the two germline ends. The CDR3 is 13 residues long. Germline V gene data show CDR1 as MNHEY and CDR2 as SMNVEV (reference sequence).

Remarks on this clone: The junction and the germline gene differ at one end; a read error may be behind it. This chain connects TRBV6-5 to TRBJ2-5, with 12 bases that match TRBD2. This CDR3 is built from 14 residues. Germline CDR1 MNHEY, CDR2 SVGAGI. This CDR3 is CAISASGGEETQYF. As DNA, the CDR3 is TGTGCCATCAGTGCTAGCGGGGGGGAAGAGACCCAGTACTTC.

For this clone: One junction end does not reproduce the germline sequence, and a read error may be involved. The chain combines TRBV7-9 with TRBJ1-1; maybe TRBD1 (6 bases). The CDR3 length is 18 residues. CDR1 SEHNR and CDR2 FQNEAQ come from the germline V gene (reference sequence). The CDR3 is CASSLWGRTRGMNTEAFF. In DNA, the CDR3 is TGCGCCAGCAGCCTGTGGGGGCGCACTAGGGGAATGAACACTGAAGCTTTCTTT.

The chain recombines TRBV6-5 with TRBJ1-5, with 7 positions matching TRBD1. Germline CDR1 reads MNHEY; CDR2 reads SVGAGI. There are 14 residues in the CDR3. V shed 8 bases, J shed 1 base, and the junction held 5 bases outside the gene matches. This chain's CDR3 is CASRQGLSNQPQHF. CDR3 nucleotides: TGTGCCAGCCGACAGGGTCTGAGCAATCAGCCCCAGCATTTT.

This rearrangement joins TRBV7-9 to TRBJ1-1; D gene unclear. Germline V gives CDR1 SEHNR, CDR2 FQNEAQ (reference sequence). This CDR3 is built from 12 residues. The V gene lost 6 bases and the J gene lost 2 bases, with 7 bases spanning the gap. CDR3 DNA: TGTGCCAGCAGTCCTGTTAACACTGAAGCTTTCTTT. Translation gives CASSPVNTEAFF.

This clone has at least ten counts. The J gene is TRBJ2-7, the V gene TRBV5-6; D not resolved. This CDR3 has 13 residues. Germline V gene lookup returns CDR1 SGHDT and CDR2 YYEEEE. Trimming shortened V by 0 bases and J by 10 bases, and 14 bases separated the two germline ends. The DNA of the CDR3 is TGTGCCAGCAGCTTGGCCTCCGCAAGAGATCAGTACGTC. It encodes CASSLASARDQYV.

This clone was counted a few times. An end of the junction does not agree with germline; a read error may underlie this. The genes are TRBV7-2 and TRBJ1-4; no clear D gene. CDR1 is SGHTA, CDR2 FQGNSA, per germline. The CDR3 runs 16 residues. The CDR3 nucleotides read TGCGCCAGCAGCCAAGAGTCACCGCAGATAAATGAAAAACTGTTTTTT. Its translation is CASSQESPQINEKLFF.

As DNA, the CDR3 is TGTGCCAGCAGCCTGAGCGTGGGTGAGCAGTTCTTC. The encoded protein is CASSLSVGEQFF. The chain couples TRBV7-3 to TRBJ2-1; the D is unclear. With 5 bases removed from V and 9 bases from J, the gap between germline ends came to 11 bases. From germline, CDR1 is SGHTA and CDR2 FQGTGA. This CDR3 spans 12 amino acids.

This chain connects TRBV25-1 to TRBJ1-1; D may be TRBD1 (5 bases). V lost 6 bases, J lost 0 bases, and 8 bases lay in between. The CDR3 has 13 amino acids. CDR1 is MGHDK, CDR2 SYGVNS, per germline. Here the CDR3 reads CASRGELNTEAFF. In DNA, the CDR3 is TGTGCCAGCAGGGGGGAACTGAACACTGAAGCTTTCTTT.